This T cell receptor beta chain is drawn from a study of response to subunit inactivated influenza vaccine. Regarding the study as a whole: Every seasonal influenza vaccination brings in few new T cells, the authors suggested.

With 2 bases removed from V and 5 bases from J, the gap between germline ends came to 12 bases. Per germline, CDR1 MDHEN and CDR2 SYDVKM. This CDR3 is built from 14 residues. This clonotype was seen repeatedly, ten times or more. Antigen unknown. TCRdb re-called the RT-PCR reads through MiXCR, storing one row per CDR3 protein. This sample yields 560,000 or so distinct CDR3 sequences, of which less than 8% are seen a single time; approximately 13% belongs to the top ten. This chain connects TRBV28 to TRBJ2-5, with D tentatively TRBD1 (5 bases). The receptor's source is a man between 50 and 70 years old who received an inactivated influenza vaccine. The source material was PBMCs from blood, sampled around 25 months after vaccination. This chain's CDR3 is CASSLRSGWETQYF. CDR3 DNA: TGTGCCAGCAGTTTAAGGTCAGGGTGGGAGACCCAGTACTTC.